These T cell receptor beta chains were read from a single sample in a study of CXCR3-negative and CXCR3-positive naive CD8 T cells. TCRdb reprocessed the 5' RACE reads and keeps a single row for each CDR3 protein, giving no DNA. Across over 95,000 distinct CDR3 sequences, the top ten clones capture around 0.36% of the sample. Sequencing used naive CXCR3+ CD8+ T cells from blood. The receptors were gathered from a human donor in good health. Some clones in this sample may be carry-over from other donors' samples. The CDR3 runs from the conserved cysteine through the conserved F or W.

j_gene | v_gene | CDR3aa
TRBJ1-1 | TRBV13 | CASSRGDRSNTEAFF
TRBJ2-1 | TRBV9 | CASSVASAGLAANEQFF
TRBJ2-1 | TRBV12-3/TRBV12-4 | CASSFLLAQYNEQFF
TRBJ1-1 | TRBV21-1 | CASSKCNPRPLYAFF
TRBJ2-7 | TRBV7-9 | CASSFSAAHYEQYF
TRBJ2-7 | TRBV7-9 | CASSLIDTGTAKGYEQYF
TRBJ2-5 | TRBV12-3/TRBV12-4 | CASSVGQGGETQYF
TRBJ2-7 | TRBV20-1 | CSARDIGQGITYEQYF
TRBJ2-7 | TRBV13 | CASSLGLRGGVYEQYF
TRBJ2-3 | TRBV12-3/TRBV12-4 | CASSFMGDTQYF
TRBJ2-1 | TRBV5-1 | CASSLLTGNSYNEQFF
TRBJ1-1 | TRBV7-9 | CASNIPGSQEAFF
TRBJ1-6 | TRBV29-1 | CSAQEGGDNSPLHF
TRBJ1-4 | TRBV20-1 | CSARDSEFATNEKLFF
TRBJ1-3 | TRBV7-2 | CASSLLQQGAAGNTIYF
TRBJ2-2 | TRBV9 | CASSVSGSNTGELFF
TRBJ2-7 | TRBV7-2 | CASSQTGTGAYEQYF
TRBJ2-3 | TRBV5-1 | CASSLQGRSRADTQYF
TRBJ1-6 | TRBV29-1 | CSARTGDHSPLHF
TRBJ2-1 | TRBV13 | CASSLGLEEQFF
TRBJ2-7 | TRBV5-5 | CASSHRDYPGEQYF
TRBJ1-1 | TRBV4-1 | CASSQDRVANTEAFF
TRBJ2-1 | TRBV9 | CASSVGTFNEQFF
TRBJ2-5 | TRBV6-6 | CASSYVVRETQYF
TRBJ2-1 | TRBV11-1 | CASSSNVGKLFF
TRBJ2-1 | TRBV7-7 | CASSLNLAGMNEQFF
TRBJ1-1 | TRBV5-1 | CASSLARSLNTEAFF
TRBJ2-1 | TRBV6-5 | CASSLTSGYNEQFF
TRBJ2-7 | TRBV20-1 | CSAREPASYEQYF
TRBJ2-7 | TRBV4-3 | CASSQDLAPTSYEQYF
TRBJ2-3 | TRBV27 | CASSLWITDTQYF
TRBJ2-7 | TRBV28 | CARSRRNSPYEQYF
TRBJ2-7 | TRBV29-1 | CSVVFREYEQYF
TRBJ2-1 | TRBV2 | CASTAKAGGVSYNEQFF
TRBJ2-5 | TRBV7-9 | CASSDATETQYF
TRBJ2-7 | TRBV7-6 | CASSFPKGEQYF
TRBJ2-2 | TRBV30 | CAWRGDRNTGELFF
TRBJ1-5 | TRBV12-3/TRBV12-4 | CASSETAHNQPQHF
TRBJ2-3 | TRBV28 | CASIPGLAGGYTDTQYF
TRBJ2-1 | TRBV27 | CASSERAEGNEQFF
TRBJ2-7 | TRBV10-3 | CAISAVLSAYEQYF
TRBJ2-1 | TRBV15 | CATSSGTPNEQFF